Listed below are T cell receptor beta chains from one sample, sequenced in a study of blood T cells in healthy people across ages. MiXCR, applied by TCRdb to the 5' RACE reads, yields one record per CDR3 protein. The sample consists of around 820,000 distinct CDR3 sequences, around a quarter of them appearing once. These data are also associated with another study on T cells of mothers and their children.

Sequencing was done on a sample of blood. The receptors originated from a boy aged 5-17 years in good health. Each CDR3 is given with its conserved first and last residue. Fields, in order: D gene, J gene, clone size, V gene, CDR3 DNA, CDR3 protein. The D gene is left open where the match is weak. Part of the rows lack a size; the others show once, few, many or a class for expanded clones.

D: NA
J: TRBJ2-6
size: NA
V: TRBV7-9
DNA: TGTGCCAGCAGCCAGATCTCCCGGAACAGGGAATACTCTGGGGCCAACGTCCTGACTTTC
CDR3: CASSQISRNREYSGANVLTF

D: NA
J: TRBJ1-2
size: NA
V: TRBV6-6
DNA: TGTGCCAGCAGTTACTTGGCGGGAGCGGGTGGCTACACCTTC
CDR3: CASSYLAGAGGYTF

D: NA
J: TRBJ2-5
size: few
V: TRBV18
DNA: TGTGCCAGCTCGAAGGCAAGGGGAGAGACCCAGTACTTC
CDR3: CASSKARGETQYF

D: NA
J: TRBJ2-5
size: NA
V: TRBV7-2
DNA: TGTGCCAGCAGCCAGGGGGGGGCCGTAGAGACCCAGTACTTC
CDR3: CASSQGGAVETQYF

D: NA
J: TRBJ2-2
size: few
V: TRBV30
DNA: TGTGCCTGGACCGTGGACACCGGGGAGCTGTTTTTT
CDR3: CAWTVDTGELFF

D: NA
J: TRBJ2-7
size: few
V: TRBV5-1
DNA: TGCGCCAGCACTTTGTCCGGGAAAACCTACGAGCAGTACTTC
CDR3: CASTLSGKTYEQYF

D: NA
J: TRBJ2-5
size: NA
V: TRBV6-2/TRBV6-3
DNA: TGTGCCAGCAGTCCCGACCCACGGCAAATGCAAGAGACCCAGTACTTC
CDR3: CASSPDPRQMQETQYF

D: NA
J: TRBJ1-4
size: NA
V: TRBV25-1
DNA: TGTGCCAGCAGTGAATTTGGGGGCGTGGAAAAACTGTTTTTT
CDR3: CASSEFGGVEKLFF

D: TRBD1
J: TRBJ2-5
size: NA
V: TRBV7-9
DNA: TGTGCCAGCAGCTCAGGGACAGGGAAGGAGAGGGGCCAGTACTTC
CDR3: CASSSGTGKERGQYF

D: NA
J: TRBJ1-1
size: NA
V: TRBV6-5
DNA: TGTGCCAGCAGTTACGGACAGCTCATGAACACTGAAGCTTTCTTT
CDR3: CASSYGQLMNTEAFF

D: NA
J: TRBJ2-3
size: once
V: TRBV12-3/TRBV12-4
DNA: TGTGCCAGCGCAACCCAGGATACGCAGTATTTT
CDR3: CASATQDTQYF

D: NA
J: TRBJ2-5
size: few
V: TRBV7-8
DNA: TGTGCCAGCAGCACCTCCGGGCCACTCCAAGAGACCCAGTACTTC
CDR3: CASSTSGPLQETQYF

D: NA
J: TRBJ2-2
size: few
V: TRBV6-5
DNA: TGTGCCAGCAGTTACTCGCCGGGGTTGAACACCGGGGAGCTGTTTTTT
CDR3: CASSYSPGLNTGELFF

D: NA
J: TRBJ2-1
size: few
V: TRBV9
DNA: TGTGCCAGCAGCGTAGGCATGGGACTTTTATACAATGAGCAGTTCTTC
CDR3: CASSVGMGLLYNEQFF

D: NA
J: TRBJ2-1
size: few
V: TRBV28
DNA: TGTGCCAGCAGTTCCGGGAATACAAAAATGTACAATGAGCAGTTCTTC
CDR3: CASSSGNTKMYNEQFF

D: TRBD2
J: TRBJ2-5
size: few
V: TRBV7-2
DNA: TGTGCCAGCAGCTGGGGCCAGCGGGGGGTGAGAGAGACCCAGTACTTC
CDR3: CASSWGQRGVRETQYF

D: TRBD2
J: TRBJ2-1
size: NA
V: TRBV6-2/TRBV6-3
DNA: TGTGCCAGCAGTTACTCCCTAGCGGGGGACTCCTACAATGAGCAGTTCTTC
CDR3: CASSYSLAGDSYNEQFF

D: NA
J: TRBJ1-1
size: few
V: TRBV4-3
DNA: TGCGCCAGCAGCCAAGACGGGGCCGGGGACACTGAAGCTTTCTTT
CDR3: CASSQDGAGDTEAFF

D: NA
J: TRBJ2-7
size: few
V: TRBV28
DNA: TGTGCCAGCAGTTTTCTGGGGGGTCTCGAGCAGTACTTC
CDR3: CASSFLGGLEQYF

D: TRBD1
J: TRBJ2-7
size: many
V: TRBV24-1
DNA: TGTGCCACCAGTGGTACAGGGGGAGCCTACGAGCAGTACTTC
CDR3: CATSGTGGAYEQYF

D: TRBD1
J: TRBJ1-2
size: NA
V: TRBV7-2
DNA: TGTGCCAGCAGCTTAGGAGGGGGACAGAGTACCTATGGCTACACCTTC
CDR3: CASSLGGGQSTYGYTF

D: NA
J: TRBJ2-7
size: many
V: TRBV5-1
DNA: TGCGCCAGCAGCTTGGGACACGAGCAGTACTTC
CDR3: CASSLGHEQYF

D: NA
J: TRBJ1-1
size: few
V: TRBV4-1
DNA: TGCGCCAGCAGCCCCCCGTTGGGGGGAATGAACACTGAAGCTTTCTTT
CDR3: CASSPPLGGMNTEAFF

D: NA
J: TRBJ2-5
size: few
V: TRBV19
DNA: TGTGCCAGTAGTATCCGGAAGGGACCTTACCAAGAGACCCAGTACTTC
CDR3: CASSIRKGPYQETQYF

D: NA
J: TRBJ2-1
size: NA
V: TRBV5-1
DNA: TGCGCCAGCAGCCCCCTAGCTAATGAGCAGTTCTTC
CDR3: CASSPLANEQFF

D: TRBD1
J: TRBJ2-1
size: NA
V: TRBV7-2
DNA: TGTGCCAGCAGCTTCCTTGACAGGGAAGTAAATGAGCAGTTCTTC
CDR3: CASSFLDREVNEQFF

D: TRBD1
J: TRBJ2-1
size: many
V: TRBV5-1
DNA: TGCGCCAGCAGCGTCACAGGGGGGACCTACAATGAGCAGTTCTTC
CDR3: CASSVTGGTYNEQFF

D: NA
J: TRBJ1-5
size: few
V: TRBV4-2
DNA: TGTGCCAGCAGCCAAGAATTTAGACAGAATGGAAATCAGCCCCAGCATTTT
CDR3: CASSQEFRQNGNQPQHF

D: NA
J: TRBJ1-1
size: few
V: TRBV27
DNA: TGTGCCAGCAGTTCCGGACAGACCATGAACACTGAAGCTTTCTTT
CDR3: CASSSGQTMNTEAFF

D: NA
J: TRBJ2-1
size: NA
V: TRBV6-2/TRBV6-3
DNA: TGTGCCACCAGGGCCGAAAGCTCCTACAATGAGCAGTTCTTC
CDR3: CATRAESSYNEQFF

D: NA
J: TRBJ1-3
size: NA
V: TRBV7-3
DNA: TGTCTGCCAGCAGCTGGACGGGACGGCGATAGCTCTGGAAACACCATATATTTT
CDR3: CLPAAGRDGDSSGNTIYF

D: NA
J: TRBJ2-7
size: few
V: TRBV9
DNA: TGTGCCAGCAGCGTAGTAGATTGGGAGCAGTACTTC
CDR3: CASSVVDWEQYF

D: NA
J: TRBJ2-3
size: NA
V: TRBV7-2
DNA: TGTGCCAGCAGCTTATCGGGTCTAGCTACGCAGTATTTT
CDR3: CASSLSGLATQYF

D: NA
J: TRBJ1-2
size: NA
V: TRBV10-3
DNA: TGTGCCATCAGTGTCGGCGGGCAGAACTATGGCTACACCTTC
CDR3: CAISVGGQNYGYTF

D: NA
J: TRBJ2-3
size: NA
V: TRBV29-1
DNA: TGCAGCGCCGTTGGAGGGGCTAGCACAGATACGCAGTATTTT
CDR3: CSAVGGASTDTQYF

D: NA
J: TRBJ2-7
size: few
V: TRBV6-4
DNA: TGTGCCAGCAGTGACAACAGGTGGTACGAGCAGTACTTC
CDR3: CASSDNRWYEQYF

D: TRBD1
J: TRBJ2-5
size: NA
V: TRBV6-1
DNA: TGTGCCAGCAGTGACCAGGACAGGGATGAGACCCAGTACTTC
CDR3: CASSDQDRDETQYF

D: TRBD1
J: TRBJ2-1
size: NA
V: TRBV7-3
DNA: TGTGCCAGCAGCTCCCCAGACAGGGGCCGGGGGTTCAGTGAGCAGTTCTTC
CDR3: CASSSPDRGRGFSEQFF

D: TRBD1
J: TRBJ2-7
size: few
V: TRBV7-2
DNA: TGTGCCAGCAGCTTGTGGGACAGGTTCGAGCAGTACTTC
CDR3: CASSLWDRFEQYF

D: TRBD2
J: TRBJ2-1
size: few
V: TRBV28
DNA: TGTGCCAGCAGTTCTCCATCCCTCCGCGGGAGGGCGAATGAGCAGTTCTTC
CDR3: CASSSPSLRGRANEQFF

D: TRBD1
J: TRBJ1-6
size: NA
V: TRBV12-3/TRBV12-4
DNA: TGTGCCAGCAGGGCTTATAATGCGGACAGGGCGAATTCACCCCTCCACTTT
CDR3: CASRAYNADRANSPLHF

D: NA
J: TRBJ2-5
size: NA
V: TRBV6-5
DNA: TGTGCCAGCAGTCGCGGGCCCTTTAACCAAGAGACCCAGTACTTC
CDR3: CASSRGPFNQETQYF

D: NA
J: TRBJ2-3
size: few
V: TRBV12-3/TRBV12-4
DNA: TGTGCCAGCAGTCCTCCCGTGGGCACAGATACGCAGTATTTT
CDR3: CASSPPVGTDTQYF

D: TRBD1
J: TRBJ2-7
size: NA
V: TRBV5-1
DNA: TGCGCCAGCAGCCGACAGGGTTTCCACGAGCAGTACTTC
CDR3: CASSRQGFHEQYF

D: NA
J: TRBJ1-4
size: NA
V: TRBV5-6
DNA: TGTGCCAGCAGCTTAGAGTTGGGTAGTAATGAAAAACTGTTTTTT
CDR3: CASSLELGSNEKLFF

D: TRBD1
J: TRBJ2-7
size: NA
V: TRBV2
DNA: TGTGCCAGCTGGGGACAGTTTGGGCAGTACTTC
CDR3: CASWGQFGQYF

D: NA
J: TRBJ2-7
size: few
V: TRBV12-3/TRBV12-4
DNA: TGTGCCAGCAGCAGACAGGAGTTCGACTACGAGCAGTACTTC
CDR3: CASSRQEFDYEQYF

D: NA
J: TRBJ2-3
size: NA
V: TRBV29-1
DNA: TGCAGCGTTGAAGAAGGGGTTGTAGATACGCAGTATTTT
CDR3: CSVEEGVVDTQYF

D: NA
J: TRBJ1-1
size: many
V: TRBV4-3
DNA: TGCGCCAGCACAAGCGGCAGACTGAACACTGAAGCTTTCTTT
CDR3: CASTSGRLNTEAFF

D: NA
J: TRBJ1-1
size: NA
V: TRBV20-1
DNA: TGCAGTGCTAGAGATATGGGCGGGAGGAGGTCGGACACTGAAGCTTTCTTT
CDR3: CSARDMGGRRSDTEAFF